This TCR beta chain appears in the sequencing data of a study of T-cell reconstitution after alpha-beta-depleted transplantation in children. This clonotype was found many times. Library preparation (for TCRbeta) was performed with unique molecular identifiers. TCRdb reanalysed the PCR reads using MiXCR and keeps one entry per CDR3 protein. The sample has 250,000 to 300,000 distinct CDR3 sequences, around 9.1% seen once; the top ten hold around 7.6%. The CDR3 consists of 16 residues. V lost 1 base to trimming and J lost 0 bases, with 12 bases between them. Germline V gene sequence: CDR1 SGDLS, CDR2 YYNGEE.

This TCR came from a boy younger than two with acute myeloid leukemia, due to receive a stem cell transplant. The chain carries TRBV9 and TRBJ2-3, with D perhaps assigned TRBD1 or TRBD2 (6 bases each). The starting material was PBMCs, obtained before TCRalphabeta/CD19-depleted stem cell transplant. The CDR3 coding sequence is TGTGCCAGCAGCGTAACCGGGGGCCCTAGCACAGATACGCAGTATTTT. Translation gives CASSVTGGPSTDTQYF.